This T cell receptor beta chain stems from a study of cytomegalovirus exposure and HLA in healthy donors. PCR used 60 Vbeta primers and 13 Jbeta primers. Method: immunoSEQ multiplex PCR; TCRdb's copy keeps in-frame clones and lacks some. The top ten hold over 3.5% of the sample, which has 95,000 to 150,000 clones, about 73% seen once. Whole-study results and caveats: A later analysis linked some 17,000 TCR beta sequences to HLA alleles at 0.05 false discovery rate. A later analysis reportedly found that, within productive TCRs, an Asian-associated ancestry cluster had fewer N-insertions than the mean observed across the roughly 700 donors.

Unmatched junction bases numbered 12, after V lost 3 bases and J lost 6 bases. Germline CDR1 reads KGHSH; CDR2 reads LQKENI. The CDR3 covers 17 residues. Remarks on this clone: Its antigen is unidentified.

This sequence originates from a woman aged 45-65 years in good health and CMV-seropositive. The chain recombines TRBV18 with TRBJ1-5; TRBD1 matches at 9 bases. The sample consisted of PBMCs. In nucleotides, the CDR3 is TGTGCCAGCTCACCGGTTCCCGGGACAGGGCTTGGTCAGCCCCAGCATTTT. The encoded protein is CASSPVPGTGLGQPQHF.